These T cell receptor beta chains were read from a single sample in a study of T cell changes during pregnancy in multiple sclerosis. Sequencing was performed with immunoSEQ multiplex PCR; in TCRdb, only in-frame clones are kept and a portion is missing. The repertoire holds more than 25,000 clones, with 87% as singletons. This material consisted of CD8+ T cells from peripheral blood mononuclear cells, taken in the first trimester of pregnancy. The source of these receptors is a female donor with multiple sclerosis, enrolled in a pregnancy study. Each CDR3 is given without its conserved first and last residue.

v_call cdr3_aa
TRBV5-1 ASRRSWGSGSYEQY
TRBV13 ASSLGDRQPQH
TRBV7-9 ASSPVRGAHGYT
TRBV18 ASSPQPQQANTEAF
TRBV28 ASSLIPSGRAGEQF
TRBV7-9 ASSPASGGENYEQY
TRBV19 ASSIWETGELF
TRBV19 ASSARGNIGTF
TRBV27 ASSPGDPYNEQF
TRBV6-5 ASNRGGNYGYT
TRBV7-8 ASSLVTAGGNEQF
TRBV16 ASSQAMADTEAF
TRBV21-1 ASSSPGQGFPNTGELF
TRBV7-9 ASSEDLPSYEQY
TRBV2 ASSFAGGTDTQY
TRBV19 ASINEDGGDGELF
TRBV28 ASSSDRDRSYEQY
TRBV4-1 ASSPTTGYGNTIY
TRBV7-3 ASSSLGGEDGYT
TRBV7-9 ASNEQTSGDNEQF
TRBV7-8 ASSPGQVDEAF
TRBV9 ASSGQDGTYEQY
TRBV7-3 ASSRTGGAGEQY
TRBV11-1 ASSDRRGGLVETQY
TRBV4-3 ASSQDRGNYEQY
TRBV16 ASSQSRGSYEQY
TRBV2 ASSNIGTGSYEQY
TRBV13 ASSRGQGLPFENNEQF
TRBV6-5 ASSYSGGDSYEQY
TRBV6-4 ATPVGAPTDGRAF
TRBV28 ASSLYGQGYGNEQF
TRBV9 ASSVRPGGKGEQF
TRBV6-5 ASSPTGESAEAF
TRBV29-1 SIRDPTGNYGYT
TRBV5-1 ASSSPRSSSYNEQF
TRBV5-1 ASSLVAGTVYGYT
TRBV12-5 ASGDGTGGYGGQF
TRBV9 ASSVDTGTGIHEQY
TRBV9 ASSVVAGTDTQY
TRBV9 ASSVVWDSYNEQF
TRBV6-5 ASSQGVTEAF
TRBV28 ASSLSGVAKNIQY
TRBV7-3 ASSLTAGGTGELF
TRBV19 ASSKDSANEQY
TRBV28 ASRTDTAVGGSYQETQY
TRBV7-6 ASSIGLAEYTNTGELF